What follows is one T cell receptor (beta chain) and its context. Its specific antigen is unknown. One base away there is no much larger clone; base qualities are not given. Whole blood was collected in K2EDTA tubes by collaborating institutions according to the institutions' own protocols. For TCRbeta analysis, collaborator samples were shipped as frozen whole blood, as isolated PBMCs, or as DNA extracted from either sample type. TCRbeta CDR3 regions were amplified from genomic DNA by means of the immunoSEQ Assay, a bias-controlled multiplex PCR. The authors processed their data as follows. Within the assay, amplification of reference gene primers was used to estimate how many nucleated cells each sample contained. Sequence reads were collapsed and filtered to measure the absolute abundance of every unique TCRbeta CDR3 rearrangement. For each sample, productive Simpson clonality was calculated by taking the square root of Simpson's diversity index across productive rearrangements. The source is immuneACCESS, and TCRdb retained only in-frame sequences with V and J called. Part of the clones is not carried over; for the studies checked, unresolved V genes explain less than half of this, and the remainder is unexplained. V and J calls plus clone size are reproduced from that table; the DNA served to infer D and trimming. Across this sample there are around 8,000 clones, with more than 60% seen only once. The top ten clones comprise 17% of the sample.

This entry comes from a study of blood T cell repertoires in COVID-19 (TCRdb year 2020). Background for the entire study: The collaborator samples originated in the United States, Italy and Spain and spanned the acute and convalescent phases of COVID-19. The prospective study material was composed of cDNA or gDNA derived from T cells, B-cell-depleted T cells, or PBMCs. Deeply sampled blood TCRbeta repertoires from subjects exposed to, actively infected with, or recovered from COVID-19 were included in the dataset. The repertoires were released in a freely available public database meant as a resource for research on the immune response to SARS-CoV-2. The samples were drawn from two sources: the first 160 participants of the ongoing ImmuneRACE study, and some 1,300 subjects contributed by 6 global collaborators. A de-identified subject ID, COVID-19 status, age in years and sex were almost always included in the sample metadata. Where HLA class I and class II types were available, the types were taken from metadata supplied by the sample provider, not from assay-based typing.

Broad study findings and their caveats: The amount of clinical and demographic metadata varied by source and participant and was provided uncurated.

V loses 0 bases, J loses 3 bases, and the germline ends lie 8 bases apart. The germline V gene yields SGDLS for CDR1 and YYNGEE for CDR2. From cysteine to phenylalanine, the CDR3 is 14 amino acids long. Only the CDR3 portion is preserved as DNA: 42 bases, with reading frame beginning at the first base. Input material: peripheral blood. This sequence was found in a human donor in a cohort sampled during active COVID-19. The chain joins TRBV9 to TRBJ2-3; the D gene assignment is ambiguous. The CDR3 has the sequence CASSVVRRTDTQYF. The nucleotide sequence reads TGTGCCAGCAGCGTAGTCCGGAGAACAGATACGCAGTATTTT.